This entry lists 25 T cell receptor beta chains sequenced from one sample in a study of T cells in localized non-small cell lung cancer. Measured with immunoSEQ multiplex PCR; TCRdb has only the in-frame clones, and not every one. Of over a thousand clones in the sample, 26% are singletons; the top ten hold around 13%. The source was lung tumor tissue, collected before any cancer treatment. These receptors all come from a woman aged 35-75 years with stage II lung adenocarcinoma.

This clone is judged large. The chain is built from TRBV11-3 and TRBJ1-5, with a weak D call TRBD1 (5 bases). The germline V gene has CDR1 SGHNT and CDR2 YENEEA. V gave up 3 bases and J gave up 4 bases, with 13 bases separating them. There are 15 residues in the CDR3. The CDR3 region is CASSLGRDPNQPQHF. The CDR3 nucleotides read TGTGCCAGCAGCTTGGGCAGGGACCCGAATCAGCCCCAGCATTTT. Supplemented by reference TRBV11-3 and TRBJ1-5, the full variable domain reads EAGVVQSPRYKIIEKKQPVAFWCNPISGHNTLYWYLQNLGQGPELLIRYENEEAVDDSQLPKDRFSAERLKGVDSTLKIQPAELGDSAVYLCASSLGRDPNQPQHFGDGTRLSIL.

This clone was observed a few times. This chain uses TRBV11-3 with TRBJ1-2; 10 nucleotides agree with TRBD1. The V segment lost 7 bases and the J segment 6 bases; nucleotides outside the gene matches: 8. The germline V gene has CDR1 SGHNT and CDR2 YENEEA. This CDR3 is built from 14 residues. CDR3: CASTLDRGKDGYTF. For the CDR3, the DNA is TGTGCCAGCACCTTGGACAGGGGGAAGGATGGCTACACCTTC.

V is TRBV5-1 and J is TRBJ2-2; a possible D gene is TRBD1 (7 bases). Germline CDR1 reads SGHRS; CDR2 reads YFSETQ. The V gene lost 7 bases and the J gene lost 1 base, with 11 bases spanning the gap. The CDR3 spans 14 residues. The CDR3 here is CASHQGGNTGELFF. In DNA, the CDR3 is TGCGCCAGCCACCAGGGGGGGAACACCGGGGAGCTGTTTTTT.

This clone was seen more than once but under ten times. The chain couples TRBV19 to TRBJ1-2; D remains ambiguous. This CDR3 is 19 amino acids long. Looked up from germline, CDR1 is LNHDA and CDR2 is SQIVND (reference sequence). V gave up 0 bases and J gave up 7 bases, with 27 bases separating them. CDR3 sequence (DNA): TGTGCCAGTAGTATAGATCGCCTCTTCGCCTCTTACGGAAGAAGTGGCTACACCTTC. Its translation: CASSIDRLFASYGRSGYTF. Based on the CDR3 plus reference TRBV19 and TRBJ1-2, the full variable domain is DGGITQSPKYLFRKEGQNVTLSCEQNLNHDAMYWYRQDPGQGLRLIYYSQIVNDFQKGDIAEGYSVSREKKESFPLTVTSAQKNPTAFYLCASSIDRLFASYGRSGYTFGSGTRLTVV.

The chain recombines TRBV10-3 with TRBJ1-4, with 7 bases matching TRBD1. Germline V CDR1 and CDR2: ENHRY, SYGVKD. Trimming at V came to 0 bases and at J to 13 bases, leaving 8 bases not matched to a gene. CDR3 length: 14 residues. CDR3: CAISESDRAGGLFF. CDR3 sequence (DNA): TGTGCCATCAGTGAGTCAGACAGGGCGGGAGGACTGTTTTTT.

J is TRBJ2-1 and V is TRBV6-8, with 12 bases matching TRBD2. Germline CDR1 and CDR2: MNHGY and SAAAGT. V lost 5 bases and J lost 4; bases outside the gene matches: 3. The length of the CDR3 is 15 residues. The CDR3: CASSNLAGGYNEQFF. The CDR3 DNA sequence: TGTGCCAGCAGTAACCTAGCGGGGGGGTACAATGAGCAGTTCTTC.

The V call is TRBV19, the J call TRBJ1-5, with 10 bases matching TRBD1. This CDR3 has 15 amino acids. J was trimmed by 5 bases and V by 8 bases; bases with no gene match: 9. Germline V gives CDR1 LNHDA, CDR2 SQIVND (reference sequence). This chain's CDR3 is CASSKGQGMYQPQHF. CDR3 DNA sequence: TGTGCCAGTTCTAAGGGACAGGGGATGTATCAGCCCCAGCATTTT. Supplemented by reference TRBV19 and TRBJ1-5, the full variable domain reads DGGITQSPKYLFRKEGQNVTLSCEQNLNHDAMYWYRQDPGQGLRLIYYSQIVNDFQKGDIAEGYSVSREKKESFPLTVTSAQKNPTAFYLCASSKGQGMYQPQHFGDGTRLSIL.

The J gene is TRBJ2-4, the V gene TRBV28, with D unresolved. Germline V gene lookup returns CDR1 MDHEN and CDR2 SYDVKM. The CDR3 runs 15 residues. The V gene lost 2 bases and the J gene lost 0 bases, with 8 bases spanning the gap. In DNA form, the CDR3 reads TGTGCCAGCAGTTTACGAGGTACAGCCAAAAACATTCAGTACTTC. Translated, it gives CASSLRGTAKNIQYF.

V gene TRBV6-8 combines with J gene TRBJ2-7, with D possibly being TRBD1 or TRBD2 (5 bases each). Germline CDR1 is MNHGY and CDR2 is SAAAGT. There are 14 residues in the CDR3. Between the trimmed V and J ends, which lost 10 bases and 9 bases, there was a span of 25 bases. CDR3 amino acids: CATTLGDRDKRQYF. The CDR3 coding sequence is TGTGCCACTACACTAGGGGATCGCGACAAAAGGCAGTACTTC.

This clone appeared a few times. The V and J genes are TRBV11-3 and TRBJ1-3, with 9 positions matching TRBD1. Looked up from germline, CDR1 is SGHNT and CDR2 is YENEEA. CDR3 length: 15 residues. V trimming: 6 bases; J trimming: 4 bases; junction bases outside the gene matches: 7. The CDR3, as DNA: TGTGCCAGCAGTAATACAGGGGGCTTAGGAAACACCATATATTTT. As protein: CASSNTGGLGNTIYF.

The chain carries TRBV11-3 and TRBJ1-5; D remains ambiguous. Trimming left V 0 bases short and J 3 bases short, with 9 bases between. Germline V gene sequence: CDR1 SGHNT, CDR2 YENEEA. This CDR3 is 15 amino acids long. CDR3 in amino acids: CASSLDPLSNQPQHF. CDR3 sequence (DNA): TGTGCCAGCAGCTTAGATCCCCTGTCCAATCAGCCCCAGCATTTT.

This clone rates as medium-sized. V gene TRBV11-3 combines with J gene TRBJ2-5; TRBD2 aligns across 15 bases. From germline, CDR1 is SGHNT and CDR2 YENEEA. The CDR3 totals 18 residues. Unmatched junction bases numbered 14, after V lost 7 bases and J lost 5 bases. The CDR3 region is CASNVGGLAGGMIETQYF. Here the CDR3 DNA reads TGTGCCAGCAACGTTGGAGGACTAGCGGGGGGGATGATCGAGACCCAGTACTTC.

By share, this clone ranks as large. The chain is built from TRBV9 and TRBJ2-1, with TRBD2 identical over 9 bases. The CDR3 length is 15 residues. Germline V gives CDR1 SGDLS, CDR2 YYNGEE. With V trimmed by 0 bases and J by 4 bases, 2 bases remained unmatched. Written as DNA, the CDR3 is TGTGCCAGCAGCGTAGGGCTAGCGGGATACAATGAGCAGTTCTTC. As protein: CASSVGLAGYNEQFF.

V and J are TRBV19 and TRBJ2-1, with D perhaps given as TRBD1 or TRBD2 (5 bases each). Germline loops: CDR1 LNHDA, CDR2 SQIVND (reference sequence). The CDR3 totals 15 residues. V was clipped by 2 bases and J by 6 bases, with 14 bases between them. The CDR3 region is CASSIRRGVLNEQFF. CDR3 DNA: TGTGCCAGTAGTATACGTAGGGGAGTACTCAATGAGCAGTTCTTC.

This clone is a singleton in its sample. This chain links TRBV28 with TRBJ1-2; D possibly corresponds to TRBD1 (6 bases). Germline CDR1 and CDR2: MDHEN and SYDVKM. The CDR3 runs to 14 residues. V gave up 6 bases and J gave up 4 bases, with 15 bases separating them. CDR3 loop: CASRIGQGSYGYTF. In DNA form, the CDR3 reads TGTGCCAGCAGGATCGGGCAGGGGTCCTATGGCTACACCTTC.

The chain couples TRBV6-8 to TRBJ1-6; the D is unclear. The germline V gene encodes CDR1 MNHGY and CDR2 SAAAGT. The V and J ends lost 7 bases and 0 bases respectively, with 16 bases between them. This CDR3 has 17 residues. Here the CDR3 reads CASNRLRAGSYNSPLHF. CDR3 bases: TGTGCCAGCAATAGATTGCGGGCGGGCTCCTATAATTCACCCCTCCACTTT.

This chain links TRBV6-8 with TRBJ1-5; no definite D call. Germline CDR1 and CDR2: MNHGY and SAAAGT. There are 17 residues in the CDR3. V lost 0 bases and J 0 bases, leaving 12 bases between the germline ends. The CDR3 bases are TGTGCCAGCAGTTACTCGAATCCGGGTTATAGCAATCAGCCCCAGCATTTT. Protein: CASSYSNPGYSNQPQHF.

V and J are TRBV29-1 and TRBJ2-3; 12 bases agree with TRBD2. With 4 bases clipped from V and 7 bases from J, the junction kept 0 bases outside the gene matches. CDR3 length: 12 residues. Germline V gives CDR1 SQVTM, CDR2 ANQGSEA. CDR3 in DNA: TGCAGCGTTGGGACTAGCGGGAATACGCAGTATTTT. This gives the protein CSVGTSGNTQYF.

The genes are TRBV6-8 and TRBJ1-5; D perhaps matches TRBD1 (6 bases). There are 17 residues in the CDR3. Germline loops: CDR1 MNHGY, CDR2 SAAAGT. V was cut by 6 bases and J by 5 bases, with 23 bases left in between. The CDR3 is CASSLLGGGFVDQPQHF. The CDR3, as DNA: TGTGCCAGCAGCCTATTGGGGGGCGGTTTTGTGGATCAGCCCCAGCATTTT.

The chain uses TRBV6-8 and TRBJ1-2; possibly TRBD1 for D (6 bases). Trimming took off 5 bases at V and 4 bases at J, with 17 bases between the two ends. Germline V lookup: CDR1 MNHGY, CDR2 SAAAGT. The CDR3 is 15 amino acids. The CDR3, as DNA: TGTGCCAGCAGTGTTGCCAGGGGAGAGGCCTATGGCTACACCTTC. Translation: CASSVARGEAYGYTF.

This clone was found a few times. The CDR3: CAISERGARNEQFF. The CDR3 coding sequence is TGTGCCATCAGTGAGCGGGGGGCCCGCAATGAGCAGTTCTTC. The rearrangement uses TRBV10-3 and TRBJ2-1; D might be TRBD2 (7 bases). Trimming left V 2 bases short and J 6 bases short, with 11 bases between. Germline loops: CDR1 ENHRY, CDR2 SYGVKD. The CDR3 has 14 residues.

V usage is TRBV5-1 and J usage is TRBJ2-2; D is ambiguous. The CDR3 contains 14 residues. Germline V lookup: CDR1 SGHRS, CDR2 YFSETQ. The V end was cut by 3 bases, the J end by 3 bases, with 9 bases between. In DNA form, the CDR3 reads TGCGCCAGCAGCTCGTTATCCGACACCGGGGAGCTGTTTTTT. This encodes CASSSLSDTGELFF.

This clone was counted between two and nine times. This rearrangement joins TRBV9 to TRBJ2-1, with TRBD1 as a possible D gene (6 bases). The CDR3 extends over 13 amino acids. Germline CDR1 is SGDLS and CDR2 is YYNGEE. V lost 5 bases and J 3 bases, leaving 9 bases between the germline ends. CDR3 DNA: TGTGCCAGCAGTTCAGGGGTCTACAATGAGCAGTTCTTC. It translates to CASSSGVYNEQFF. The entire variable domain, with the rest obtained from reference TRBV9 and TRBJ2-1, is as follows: DSGVTQTPKHLITATGQRVTLRCSPRSGDLSVYWYQQSLDQGLQFLIQYYNGEERAKGNILERFSAQQFPDLHSELNLSSLELGDSALYFCASSSGVYNEQFFGPGTRLTVL.

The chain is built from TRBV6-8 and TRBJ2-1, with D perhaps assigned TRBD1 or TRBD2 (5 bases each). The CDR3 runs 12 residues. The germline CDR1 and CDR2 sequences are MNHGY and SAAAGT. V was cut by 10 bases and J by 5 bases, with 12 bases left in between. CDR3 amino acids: CATRDQNNEQFF. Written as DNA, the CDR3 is TGTGCCACCAGGGACCAAAACAATGAGCAGTTCTTC.

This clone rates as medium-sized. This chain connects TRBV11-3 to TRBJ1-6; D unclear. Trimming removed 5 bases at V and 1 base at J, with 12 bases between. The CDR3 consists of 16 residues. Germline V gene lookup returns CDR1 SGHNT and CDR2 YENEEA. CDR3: CASSPREGSYNSPLHF. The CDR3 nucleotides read TGTGCCAGCAGCCCCCGCGAGGGTTCCTATAATTCACCCCTCCACTTT.